These 21 T cell receptor beta chains came from one sample sequenced in a study of blood T cell repertoires in COVID-19 (dated by TCRdb to the early 2020s). The library came from the immunoSEQ multiplex PCR assay. TCRdb retrieved this table from immuneACCESS and kept in-frame rearrangements only. Not all clones are present; in checked studies, unresolved V genes account for under half, and no reason is known for the remainder. This sample has 250,000 or so clones in its table, and about 87% of those were observed once. The ten largest clones take up more than 6.5% of the sample. Sequenced input: peripheral blood. The receptors derive from a woman in her seventies with active or convalescent COVID-19.

The chain combines TRBV5-5 with TRBJ1-2; 7 bases line up with TRBD1. Unmatched junction bases numbered 14, after V lost 4 bases and J lost 2 bases. The CDR3 runs 17 residues. Per germline, CDR1 SGHKS and CDR2 YYEKEE (reference sequence). CDR3 nucleotides: TGTGCCAGCAGCAACTTACCGGGGACAGCCGGAAACTATGGCTACACCTTC. It translates to CASSNLPGTAGNYGYTF.

On this clone itself: The junction does not match germline at one end; this may be a read error. The V gene is TRBV5-1, the J gene TRBJ2-5, with 9 bases aligning to TRBD1. This CDR3 is built from 17 residues. The germline CDR1 and CDR2 sequences are SGHRS and YFSETQ. CDR3 nucleotide sequence: TGCGCCAGCACCCCCGGACCCACAGGGGGCAACCAAGCGACCCAGTACTTC. This encodes CASTPGPTGGNQATQYF.

The count of this clone is one. The CDR3, as DNA: TGTGCCAGTAGTAGGCAGGGCGATACCTCCTACGAGCAGTACTTC. As protein: CASSRQGDTSYEQYF. The chain joins TRBV19 to TRBJ2-7, with a tentative D call TRBD1 (5 bases). CDR1 is LNHDA, CDR2 SQIVND, per germline (reference sequence). The CDR3 runs 15 residues. Trimming removed 4 bases at V and 0 bases at J, with 13 bases between.

The chain uses TRBV4-2 and TRBJ2-3; 7 positions match TRBD2. This CDR3 has 16 residues. The V segment lost 0 bases and the J segment 2 bases; nucleotides outside the gene matches: 5. The V gene's germline CDR1 is LGHNA and CDR2 YNFKEQ. The chain's CDR3 is CASSQDGGRNTDTQYF. The CDR3 DNA reads as TGTGCCAGCAGCCAAGATGGCGGGAGAAACACAGATACGCAGTATTTT.

The J gene is TRBJ2-3, the V gene TRBV5-5; TRBD2 agrees at 7 bases. Germline V gene sequence: CDR1 SGHKS, CDR2 YYEKEE (reference sequence). V shed 3 bases, J shed 1 base, and the junction held 11 bases outside the gene matches. The CDR3 loop spans 17 amino acids. The CDR3 is CASSWGRGGLGTDTQYF. The CDR3 DNA sequence: TGTGCCAGCAGCTGGGGGAGGGGTGGGCTAGGCACAGATACGCAGTATTTT.

This rearrangement joins TRBV19 to TRBJ2-3; a possible D gene is TRBD2 (5 bases). Germline loops: CDR1 LNHDA, CDR2 SQIVND (reference sequence). The CDR3 sequence is 18 residues long. Trimming removed 1 base from V and 5 bases from J, with 22 bases in between. The CDR3 DNA is TGTGCCAGTAGTATAGGTCCCCCTAATGAGGGTTTGGGAGATACGCAGTATTTT. Translated, it gives CASSIGPPNEGLGDTQYF. Filled out from reference TRBV19 and TRBJ2-3, the complete variable domain reads DGGITQSPKYLFRKEGQNVTLSCEQNLNHDAMYWYRQDPGQGLRLIYYSQIVNDFQKGDIAEGYSVSREKKESFPLTVTSAQKNPTAFYLCASSIGPPNEGLGDTQYFGPGTRLTVL.

The chain employs TRBV6-6 and TRBJ1-1; 7 nucleotides agree with TRBD1. The germline V gene encodes CDR1 MNHNY and CDR2 SVGAGI (reference sequence). There are 14 residues in the CDR3. Germline trimming cut 2 bases from V and 5 bases from J; bases unmatched to any gene: 5. This CDR3 is CASSYPGGSTEAFF. The DNA for the CDR3 is TGTGCCAGCAGTTACCCAGGGGGGAGTACTGAAGCTTTCTTT.

This clone was seen once. The V gene is TRBV29-1, the J gene TRBJ1-2; D might be TRBD1 (5 bases). This CDR3 comprises 14 residues. Trimming took off 1 base at V and 14 bases at J, with 23 bases between the two ends. Germline V gene sequence: CDR1 SQVTM, CDR2 ANQGSEA. The CDR3 DNA sequence: TGCAGCGTTGAAGGGGACCGGAGGGTGGGGGTACGGACCTTC. Protein sequence: CSVEGDRRVGVRTF. Full variable domain (outside the CDR3, taken from reference TRBV29-1 and TRBJ1-2): SAVISQKPSRDICQRGTSLTIQCQVDSQVTMMFWYRQQPGQSLTLIATANQGSEATYESGFVIDKFPISRPNLTFSTLTVSNMSPEDSSIYLCSVEGDRRVGVRTFGSGTRLTVV.

J is TRBJ2-3 and V is TRBV19; 10 bases align to TRBD2. Germline V gene data show CDR1 as LNHDA and CDR2 as SQIVND (reference sequence). This CDR3 has 20 amino acids. V shed 1 base, J shed 4 bases, and the junction held 17 bases outside the gene matches. CDR3 DNA: TGTGCCAGTAGTATAGGCTATCCCCTAGCGGGGGCGCTGAAGGCAGATACGCAGTATTTT. Protein: CASSIGYPLAGALKADTQYF.

The CDR3 region has the DNA TGTGCCAGCAGTGACATGGGGCTTGGGCGAGAGGAGACCCAGTACTTC. It codes for CASSDMGLGREETQYF. The rearrangement uses TRBV2 and TRBJ2-5; D perhaps matches TRBD1 (5 bases). The CDR3 length is 16 residues. In germline, CDR1 is SNHLY, CDR2 FYNNEI. V dropped 3 bases and J dropped 5 bases, with 19 bases sitting between them.

The chain uses TRBV27 and TRBJ2-7; 10 positions agree with TRBD2. The V segment lost 5 bases and the J segment 2 bases; nucleotides outside the gene matches: 6. The CDR3 consists of 15 residues. The V gene's germline CDR1 is MNHEY and CDR2 SMNVEV (reference sequence). CDR3 sequence reads: CASSRGLAPTYEQYF. CDR3 DNA: TGTGCCAGCAGTCGGGGACTAGCGCCTACCTACGAGCAGTACTTC.

This chain joins TRBV11-2 and TRBJ2-7; TRBD1 aligns across 8 bases. Germline trimming cut 5 bases from V and 2 bases from J; bases unmatched to any gene: 8. The CDR3 runs 15 residues. Germline V gene sequence: CDR1 SGHAT, CDR2 FQNNGV. CDR3 coding DNA: TGTGCCAGCAGCCTAATGGACAGGGAGGCCTACGAGCAGTACTTC. Amino acid sequence: CASSLMDREAYEQYF.

The chain couples TRBV2 to TRBJ2-7; a possible D gene is TRBD1 (5 bases). The V gene's germline CDR1 is SNHLY and CDR2 FYNNEI. The CDR3 totals 13 residues. The germline V and J ends were trimmed by 4 bases and 7 bases, with 14 bases remaining between them. CDR3 nucleotides: TGTGCCAGCAGTGGACAGATCGTGGAGGAGCAGTACTTC. Encoded protein: CASSGQIVEEQYF.

The CDR3 DNA reads as TGTGCCACCAGCGGAACACAGCCTGAAGCTTTCTTT. Its translation: CATSGTQPEAFF. The chain carries TRBV15 and TRBJ1-1; D gene unclear. Trimming shortened V by 5 bases and J by 6 bases, and 10 bases separated the two germline ends. From germline, CDR1 is LNHNV and CDR2 YYDKDF (reference sequence). The CDR3 has 12 amino acids.

The chain carries TRBV5-4 and TRBJ2-5; D perhaps matches TRBD1 (6 bases). Between the trimmed V and J ends, which lost 3 bases and 2 bases, there was a span of 11 bases. Per germline, CDR1 SGHNT and CDR2 YYREEE (reference sequence). CDR3 length: 14 residues. The CDR3 reads CASSSGQKQETQYF. The DNA for the CDR3 is TGTGCCAGCAGCTCTGGACAGAAACAAGAGACCCAGTACTTC.

V usage is TRBV6-1 and J usage is TRBJ2-3; 8 bases are shared with TRBD2. CDR1 is MNHNS, CDR2 SASEGT, per germline. J gave up 0 bases and V 3 bases, and 2 bases lay outside the gene matches. The CDR3 runs 15 residues. The CDR3 here is CASSDKRGSTDTQYF. The CDR3 nucleotides are TGTGCCAGCAGTGACAAGCGGGGGAGCACAGATACGCAGTATTTT.

This chain links TRBV20-1 with TRBJ2-1; 7 nucleotides line up with TRBD2. CDR1 and CDR2 (germline): DFQATT, SNEGSKA (reference sequence). The CDR3 length is 15 residues. V shed 3 bases and J 7 bases; nucleotides not matched to a gene: 12. The CDR3 sequence is CSASELRGRGNEQFF. CDR3 bases: TGCAGTGCTAGTGAGTTGCGCGGGAGAGGGAATGAGCAGTTCTTC.

This clone was detected once. V gene TRBV7-2 combines with J gene TRBJ1-1; no definite D call. The CDR3 is 13 amino acids. Trimming cost V 4 bases and J 8 bases, with 14 bases left between them. Germline V gives CDR1 SGHTA, CDR2 FQGNSA. The CDR3 DNA follows: TGTGCCAGCAGCTCTCAACTGGGCTCAGAAGCTTTCTTT. It yields the protein CASSSQLGSEAFF.

The chain is built from TRBV20-1 and TRBJ1-1; the D gene is possibly TRBD1 (6 bases). The CDR3 has 12 residues. The germline CDR1 and CDR2 sequences are DFQATT and SNEGSKA (reference sequence). Trimming left V 3 bases short and J 4 bases short, with 9 bases between. The CDR3 DNA is TGCAGTGCTAGTAACAGGGCCACTGAAGCTTTCTTT. Protein sequence: CSASNRATEAFF.

This clone was counted once. The CDR3 here is CASSQRGATGELFF. Here the CDR3 DNA reads TGTGCCAGCAGTCAGCGGGGGGCCACCGGGGAGCTGTTTTTT. The gene calls are TRBV25-1 and TRBJ2-2; 9 nucleotides match TRBD2. This CDR3 has 14 amino acids. The germline V gene has CDR1 MGHDK and CDR2 SYGVNS. The V gene end was trimmed by 5 bases and the J gene end by 4 bases; junction bases not matched to a gene: 2. Drawing the rest from reference TRBV25-1 and TRBJ2-2, the complete variable domain is EADIYQTPRYLVIGTGKKITLECSQTMGHDKMYWYQQDPGMELHLIHYSYGVNSTEKGDLSSESTVSRIRTEHFPLTLESARPSHTSQYLCASSQRGATGELFFGEGSRLTVL.

The count of this clone is one. The rearrangement uses TRBV9 and TRBJ2-1; D is ambiguous. Germline CDR1 SGDLS, CDR2 YYNGEE. The V end was cut by 0 bases, the J end by 8 bases, with 15 bases between. The CDR3 extends over 15 amino acids. CDR3 in amino acids: CASSVESHERDEQFF. Here the CDR3 DNA reads TGTGCCAGCAGCGTAGAAAGTCATGAGCGCGATGAGCAGTTCTTC. Using reference TRBV9 and TRBJ2-1 for the parts outside the CDR3, the full variable domain is DSGVTQTPKHLITATGQRVTLRCSPRSGDLSVYWYQQSLDQGLQFLIQYYNGEERAKGNILERFSAQQFPDLHSELNLSSLELGDSALYFCASSVESHERDEQFFGPGTRLTVL.